The T cell receptor (beta chain) under discussion was sequenced for a study of cytomegalovirus exposure and HLA in healthy donors. Study-wide background: Early released data had tens of millions of unique TCRs, all coming from HLA-typed donors.

The PCR ran on 60 Vbeta and 13 Jbeta primers. Assay: immunoSEQ multiplex PCR; the TCRdb copy retains only in-frame clones and omits some. The table lists 80,000 to 100,000 clones, around three fifths of them singletons. This CDR3 is built from 16 residues. CDR1 is MDHEN and CDR2 is SYDVKM in the germline V gene. With 2 bases clipped from V and 7 bases from J, the junction kept 9 bases outside the gene matches. This chain connects TRBV28 to TRBJ2-1; the match to TRBD2 covers 9 bases. This receptor was obtained from a middle-aged woman in good health and CMV-seropositive. The sample consisted of PBMCs. CDR3 protein: CASSLGRWAGGNEQFF. DNA of the CDR3: TGTGCCAGCAGTTTAGGAAGGTGGGCGGGAGGGAATGAGCAGTTCTTC.